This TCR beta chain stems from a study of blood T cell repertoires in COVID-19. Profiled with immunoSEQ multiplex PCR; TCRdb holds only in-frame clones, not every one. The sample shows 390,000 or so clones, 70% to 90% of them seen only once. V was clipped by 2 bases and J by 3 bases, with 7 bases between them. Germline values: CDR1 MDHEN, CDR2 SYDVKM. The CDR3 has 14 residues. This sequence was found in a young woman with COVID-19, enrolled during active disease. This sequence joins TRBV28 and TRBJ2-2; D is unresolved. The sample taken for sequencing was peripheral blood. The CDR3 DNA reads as TGTGCCAGCAGTTTAGAGTCCCACACCGGGGAGCTGTTTTTT. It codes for CASSLESHTGELFF.